Each of the 5 T cell receptor beta chains below was sequenced from the same sample in a study of cytomegalovirus exposure and HLA in healthy donors. Researchers ran the PCR with 60 Vbeta and 13 Jbeta primers. Measured with immunoSEQ multiplex PCR; TCRdb has only the in-frame clones, and not every one. The sample carries 150,000 to 200,000 clones, 73% recorded once. The sequenced sample was PBMCs. These receptors were collected from a woman younger than 35 in good health and CMV-seropositive.

V gene TRBV19 combines with J gene TRBJ2-5, with D uncertain. CDR3 size: 14 residues. Trimming left V 5 bases short and J 1 base short, with 11 bases between. The V gene's germline CDR1 is LNHDA and CDR2 SQIVND (reference sequence). CDR3 loop: CASSARPLQETQYF. DNA for the CDR3: TGTGCCAGTAGTGCTAGACCCCTCCAAGAGACCCAGTACTTC.

The V and J genes are TRBV19 and TRBJ1-2, with 8 positions matching TRBD1. The CDR3 is 14 amino acids. The germline V gene encodes CDR1 LNHDA and CDR2 SQIVND (reference sequence). After removal of 5 bases from V and 8 bases from J, the junction contained 10 bases not matched to a gene. The CDR3: CASSPFDRGEGYTF. CDR3 nucleotide sequence: TGTGCCAGTAGTCCCTTCGACAGGGGTGAAGGCTACACCTTC.

This clone was seen only a few times. The chain joins TRBV28 to TRBJ2-5, with a possible D match to TRBD1 (6 bases). CDR1 MDHEN and CDR2 SYDVKM come from the germline V gene. Trimming left V 5 bases short and J 1 base short, with 11 bases between. The CDR3 has 14 amino acids. CDR3 sequence (DNA): TGTGCCAGCAGTCGCGGACAGCTCCAAGAGACCCAGTACTTC. Residues: CASSRGQLQETQYF.

The chain has TRBV7-9 and TRBJ2-7, with 7 bases lining up with TRBD2. The CDR3 loop spans 14 amino acids. V lost 5 bases, J lost 4 bases, and 8 bases stayed unmatched. CDR1 and CDR2 from the germline V gene are SEHNR and FQNEAQ (reference sequence). CDR3 protein: CASSPPLAEYEQYF. Written as DNA, the CDR3 is TGTGCCAGCAGCCCCCCGCTAGCGGAGTACGAGCAGTACTTC.

This sequence joins TRBV6-6 and TRBJ1-5; TRBD1 is a possible D gene (6 bases). This CDR3 contains 13 residues. From germline, CDR1 is MNHNY and CDR2 SVGAGI (reference sequence). Trimming cost V 6 bases and J 6 bases, with 12 bases left between them. The DNA for the CDR3 is TGTGCCAGCAGCCGGACAGTGGTTCAGCCCCAGCATTTT. Translated: CASSRTVVQPQHF.